What follows are 21 T cell receptor beta chains derived from one specimen sequenced in a study of cytomegalovirus exposure and HLA in healthy donors. PCR amplification relied on 60 Vbeta primers (plus 13 Jbeta primers). Sequenced by immunoSEQ multiplex PCR; TCRdb stores in-frame clones only, minus some. The sample carries around 130,000 clones, more than 60% recorded once. Sequencing used PBMCs. These receptors were collected from a woman between 35 and 50 years old in good health and CMV-seronegative.

This chain joins TRBV2 and TRBJ2-1; 12 nucleotides line up with TRBD2. The CDR3 is 16 residues long. V dropped 5 bases and J dropped 10; count of bases not matched to a gene: 12. Per the germline V gene, CDR1 is SNHLY and CDR2 is FYNNEI. CDR3 amino acids: CASSSSGGAHSGEQFF. The CDR3, as DNA: TGTGCCAGCAGTTCTAGCGGGGGGGCCCATTCGGGCGAGCAGTTCTTC. Filled out from reference TRBV2 and TRBJ2-1, the complete variable domain reads EPEVTQTPSHQVTQMGQEVILRCVPISNHLYFYWYRQILGQKVEFLVSFYNNEISEKSEIFDDQFSVERPDGSNFTLKIRSTKLEDSAMYFCASSSSGGAHSGEQFFGPGTRLTVL.

V is TRBV18 and J is TRBJ2-7; 8 bases align to TRBD2. This CDR3 is 15 amino acids long. Germline CDR1 and CDR2: KGHSH and LQKENI. V lost 2 bases to trimming and J lost 6 bases; unmatched junction nucleotides: 9. CDR3 sequence: CASSPLTGGTAEQYF. CDR3 coding DNA: TGTGCCAGCTCACCATTAACGGGAGGGACTGCCGAGCAGTACTTC.

The rearrangement uses TRBV5-5 and TRBJ1-5, with 10 bases that match TRBD1. CDR1 SGHKS and CDR2 YYEKEE come from the germline V gene (reference sequence). The V and J ends lost 2 bases and 7 bases, in that order; junction bases with no gene match: 6. The CDR3 spans 15 residues. The CDR3 reads CASSFGTGVGQPQHF. The CDR3 DNA reads as TGTGCCAGCAGCTTCGGGACAGGGGTAGGGCAGCCCCAGCATTTT. Supplemented by reference TRBV5-5 and TRBJ1-5, the full variable domain reads DAGVTQSPTHLIKTRGQQVTLRCSPISGHKSVSWYQQVLGQGPQFIFQYYEKEERGRGNFPDRFSARQFPNYSSELNVNALLLGDSALYLCASSFGTGVGQPQHFGDGTRLSIL.

The sample holds one count of this clone. J is TRBJ1-1 and V is TRBV27, with TRBD1 matching over 8 bases. The junction had 2 bases not matched to a gene; V was cut back by 3 bases and J by 5 bases. Germline V lookup: CDR1 MNHEY, CDR2 SMNVEV (reference sequence). This CDR3 comprises 13 residues. For the CDR3, the DNA is TGTGCCAGCAGTTTGGACAGGGTTACTGAAGCTTTCTTT. It is translated as CASSLDRVTEAFF.

V usage is TRBV5-1 and J usage is TRBJ2-1, with 8 positions matching TRBD2. The CDR3 extends over 14 amino acids. CDR1 and CDR2 (germline): SGHRS, YFSETQ. The V and J ends lost 2 bases and 8 bases, in that order; junction bases with no gene match: 6. DNA for the CDR3: TGCGCCAGCAGCTTAGCGGGGGCCGGGGATGAGCAGTTCTTC. Translating gives CASSLAGAGDEQFF.

The gene calls are TRBV9 and TRBJ1-4; 8 bases agree with TRBD1. After removal of 3 bases from V and 8 bases from J, the junction contained 6 bases not matched to a gene. This CDR3 has 14 amino acids. The germline CDR1 and CDR2 sequences are SGDLS and YYNGEE. The CDR3 DNA follows: TGTGCCAGCAGCGCCGGACAGGGAAGGGAAAAACTGTTTTTT. It translates to CASSAGQGREKLFF.

The gene calls are TRBV6-1 and TRBJ1-2; the D gene is possibly TRBD1 (5 bases). Germline CDR1 MNHNS, CDR2 SASEGT. The CDR3 totals 14 residues. The germline V and J ends were trimmed by 6 bases and 1 base, with 12 bases remaining between them. DNA for the CDR3: TGTGCCAGCAGAGTAACCGGGGGTAACTATGGCTACACCTTC. Encoded protein: CASRVTGGNYGYTF.

J is TRBJ2-1 and V is TRBV6-4; 12 positions agree with TRBD2. Germline CDR1 and CDR2: MRHNA and SNTAGT. The V gene end was trimmed by 6 bases and the J gene end by 8 bases; junction bases not matched to a gene: 5. CDR3 length: 14 residues. CDR3 residues: CASSLAGGIDEQFF. CDR3 in DNA: TGTGCCAGCAGCCTAGCGGGAGGGATTGATGAGCAGTTCTTC.

The chain couples TRBV5-1 to TRBJ2-2, with 8 nucleotides matching TRBD2. Germline values: CDR1 SGHRS, CDR2 YFSETQ. V dropped 2 bases and J dropped 5; count of bases not matched to a gene: 5. This CDR3 contains 15 residues. CDR3 in DNA: TGCGCCAGCAGCTTAGGCGGGAGGTTTACCGGGGAGCTGTTTTTT. It encodes CASSLGGRFTGELFF.

The sample holds a few counts of this clone. The chain carries TRBV4-2 and TRBJ1-5; 7 bases are shared with TRBD1. The germline V gene has CDR1 LGHNA and CDR2 YNFKEQ. This CDR3 comprises 15 residues. V dropped 4 bases and J dropped 4; count of bases not matched to a gene: 7. The CDR3 DNA reads as TGTGCCAGCAGCCGGGACAGACAGGCAAATCAGCCCCAGCATTTT. Residues: CASSRDRQANQPQHF.

J is TRBJ1-5 and V is TRBV7-2; D is unclear. V lost 1 base to trimming and J lost 4 bases, with 14 bases between them. The CDR3 has 16 residues. The germline V gene encodes CDR1 SGHTA and CDR2 FQGNSA. DNA for the CDR3: TGTGCCAGCAGCTTAGAGTCCTTACTACCTAATCAGCCCCAGCATTTT. This sequence encodes CASSLESLLPNQPQHF.

The chain employs TRBV5-1 and TRBJ2-3, with a tentative D call TRBD1 (6 bases). Trimming took 4 bases from V and 1 from J, leaving 10 bases between them. The CDR3 has 14 residues. CDR1 and CDR2 (germline): SGHRS, YFSETQ. The CDR3, as DNA: TGCGCCAGCAGCAGAACAGGGCGCACAGATACGCAGTATTTT. Translation: CASSRTGRTDTQYF.

This CDR3 reads CASSLYNLAAYEQYF. Here the CDR3 DNA reads TGTGCCAGCAGCTTATACAATTTAGCCGCCTACGAGCAGTACTTC. The chain is built from TRBV11-2 and TRBJ2-7; D not certain. The V end was cut by 2 bases, the J end by 2 bases, with 13 bases between. Per germline, CDR1 SGHAT and CDR2 FQNNGV. This CDR3 is built from 15 residues.

The rearrangement uses TRBV6-5 and TRBJ2-1; maybe TRBD1 (6 bases). Germline V gene sequence: CDR1 MNHEY, CDR2 SVGAGI. V lost 2 bases and J lost 5, with 13 bases in between. This CDR3 is built from 15 residues. CDR3 in DNA: TGTGCCAGCAGTTACACAGGGTTGTACCACAATGAGCAGTTCTTC. Encoded protein: CASSYTGLYHNEQFF.

For the CDR3, the DNA is TGTGCCAGCAGCGTAGCGGGACAGCTGAACACTGAAGCTTTCTTT. The encoded protein is CASSVAGQLNTEAFF. The chain has TRBV9 and TRBJ1-1, with 7 bases fitting TRBD1. Germline CDR1 is SGDLS and CDR2 is YYNGEE. Trimming removed 0 bases from V and 0 bases from J; junction bases left unmatched: 2. The CDR3 consists of 15 residues.

This clone showed up just a few times. The chain joins TRBV7-2 to TRBJ1-5; a weak D match, TRBD1 (5 bases). Deletions cut 1 base from V and 2 bases from J, with 15 bases between. This CDR3 region has 17 residues. Germline CDR1 and CDR2: SGHTA and FQGNSA. The CDR3 sequence is CASSLDGNRGGNQPQHF. CDR3 nucleotides: TGTGCCAGCAGCTTAGATGGGAATAGGGGTGGCAATCAGCCCCAGCATTTT.

Of note for this clone: Germline is not matched at one junction end, which may reflect a read error. The chain combines TRBV11-2 with TRBJ2-7, with 16 bases fitting TRBD2. CDR1 SGHAT and CDR2 FQNNGV come from the germline V gene. The CDR3 spans 19 residues. The CDR3, as DNA: TGTGCCAGCAGCTTAGCGGGACTAGCGGGGGGGCCGGTAACCTACCAGCAGTACTTC. Protein: CASSLAGLAGGPVTYQQYF.

As for this clone: A junction end diverges from the germline sequence, so it may reflect a read error. The V and J genes are TRBV6-1 and TRBJ2-5, with D hard to call. Germline V gene sequence: CDR1 MNHNS, CDR2 SASEGT. The CDR3 runs to 13 residues. The CDR3 DNA sequence: TGTGCCAGCAGTGAATTTGGTGAAGAGTCCCAGTACTTC. It translates to CASSEFGEESQYF.

The rearrangement links TRBV28 to TRBJ1-2, with 11 bases lining up with TRBD1. Trimming cost V 1 base and J 9 bases; bases outside gene matches: 4. There are 14 residues in the CDR3. The germline CDR1 and CDR2 sequences are MDHEN and SYDVKM. In DNA form, the CDR3 reads TGTGCCAGCAGTTTATCCGGGACAGGGGGTAGCTACACCTTC. It codes for CASSLSGTGGSYTF.

The V gene is TRBV28, the J gene TRBJ2-7; possibly TRBD1 for D (6 bases). Germline CDR1 MDHEN, CDR2 SYDVKM. CDR3 length: 14 residues. The V end was cut by 6 bases, the J end by 1 base, with 13 bases between. The CDR3 reads CASRSTGKSYEQYF. CDR3 nucleotide sequence: TGTGCCAGCAGGTCGACAGGCAAGTCCTACGAGCAGTACTTC.

This sequence joins TRBV5-1 and TRBJ1-2; TRBD1 aligns across 9 bases. V lost 0 bases, J lost 6 bases, and 3 bases stayed unmatched. CDR3 length: 14 amino acids. Germline V gene lookup returns CDR1 SGHRS and CDR2 YFSETQ. CDR3 sequence reads: CASSLGQGVHGYTF. Written as DNA, the CDR3 is TGCGCCAGCAGCTTGGGACAGGGGGTACATGGCTACACCTTC.